A single sample is the source of the 31 T cell receptor beta chains below, sequenced in a study of cytomegalovirus exposure and HLA in healthy donors. PCR was performed using 60 Vbeta and 13 Jbeta primers. Sequencing was performed with immunoSEQ multiplex PCR; in TCRdb, only in-frame clones are kept and a portion is missing. The sample records over 130,000 clones, roughly four fifths being singletons. Sequencing was done on a sample of PBMCs. These receptors originate from a male donor in good health and CMV-seronegative.

V is TRBV19 and J is TRBJ2-2; 8 nucleotides agree with TRBD2. V was pared by 2 bases and J by 4 bases, with 3 bases of the junction left unmatched. This CDR3 is 15 amino acids long. Germline CDR1 is LNHDA and CDR2 is SQIVND (reference sequence). In DNA, the CDR3 is TGTGCCAGTAGTATAATGGCGGGAGGCACCGGGGAGCTGTTTTTT. Amino acids: CASSIMAGGTGELFF.

This clone was recorded only once. The V call is TRBV20-1, the J call TRBJ2-5; TRBD2 matches 7 bases. Germline loops: CDR1 DFQATT, CDR2 SNEGSKA (reference sequence). V was clipped by 7 bases and J by 6 bases; unmatched bases: 5. The CDR3 spans 11 residues. As DNA, the CDR3 is TGCAGTGTAGGACTAGTACAGACCCAGTACTTC. Its translation is CSVGLVQTQYF.

The chain employs TRBV5-4 and TRBJ2-5, with 7 bases aligning to TRBD2. The CDR3 length is 15 residues. Germline CDR1 reads SGHNT; CDR2 reads YYREEE (reference sequence). Trimming cost V 9 bases and J 5 bases; bases outside gene matches: 16. The CDR3 is CAMNAGASGVETQYF. The DNA for the CDR3 is TGTGCCATGAACGCAGGAGCTAGCGGAGTGGAGACCCAGTACTTC.

This chain links TRBV7-2 with TRBJ2-1, with 7 bases that match TRBD2. Germline CDR1 SGHTA, CDR2 FQGNSA. Trimming at V came to 3 bases and at J to 3 bases, leaving 8 bases not matched to a gene. The CDR3 is made up of 16 amino acids. This CDR3 is CASSFSPLADYNEQFF. As DNA, the CDR3 is TGTGCCAGCAGCTTCAGCCCCCTAGCGGACTACAATGAGCAGTTCTTC.

The rearrangement uses TRBV11-2 and TRBJ2-2; tentatively, D is TRBD1 (6 bases). The CDR3 contains 16 residues. V was cut by 2 bases and J by 3 bases, with 13 bases left in between. Germline assignment: CDR1 SGHAT and CDR2 FQNNGV. CDR3 loop: CASSLLQGFYTGELFF. The CDR3, as DNA: TGTGCCAGCAGCTTATTACAGGGCTTTTACACCGGGGAGCTGTTTTTT.

The chain joins TRBV14 to TRBJ2-5; D is uncertain. In germline, CDR1 is SGHDN, CDR2 FVKESK. Between the trimmed V and J ends, which lost 6 bases and 7 bases, there was a span of 15 bases. The length of the CDR3 is 13 residues. The CDR3 DNA is TGTGCCAGCAGTCTTAGTGCGTCAGGGACCCAGTACTTC. Its protein is CASSLSASGTQYF.

V is TRBV27 and J is TRBJ2-5; no reliable D call. The germline V gene has CDR1 MNHEY and CDR2 SMNVEV (reference sequence). Trimming left V 0 bases short and J 2 bases short, with 10 bases between. The CDR3 loop spans 15 amino acids. CDR3 in amino acids: CASSLSRGRQETQYF. The CDR3 DNA sequence: TGTGCCAGCAGTTTATCCCGCGGCAGACAAGAGACCCAGTACTTC.

The chain has TRBV4-3 and TRBJ2-3; 9 positions match TRBD2. The CDR3 runs to 21 residues. Per germline, CDR1 LGHNA and CDR2 YSLEER. The ends lost 0 bases at V and 4 bases at J; junction bases unmatched: 20. For the CDR3, the DNA is TGCGCCAGCAGCCAAGAGGCGGTCTTTGGCGGGAGGGCCGTCTACCCAGATACGCAGTATTTT. It specifies CASSQEAVFGGRAVYPDTQYF.

This clone was found once. A read error may account for a junction end that differs from germline. Other DNA sequences in this specimen translate into the identical CDR3. The rearrangement uses TRBV9 and TRBJ2-5; D is possibly TRBD1 or TRBD2 (5 bases each). Germline V lookup: CDR1 SGDLS, CDR2 YYNGEE. The CDR3 is made up of 15 amino acids. CDR3 amino acids: CASSVEGRTQETQYF. The CDR3, as DNA: TGTGCCAGCAGTGTAGAGGGCAGGACACAAGAGACCCAGTACTTC.

This chain connects TRBV7-7 to TRBJ2-1; D gene ambiguous. Trimming left V 4 bases short and J 0 bases short, with 4 bases between. CDR1 is SSHAT, CDR2 FNYEAQ, per germline (reference sequence). The CDR3 is made up of 13 amino acids. CDR3 sequence (DNA): TGTGCCAGCAGCTATAGCTCCTACAATGAGCAGTTCTTC. Protein sequence: CASSYSSYNEQFF.

The CDR3 coding sequence is TGTGCCAGCAGTGAAGAGGGGGCTGGGGCCAACGTCCTGACTTTC. It codes for CASSEEGAGANVLTF. The genes are TRBV2 and TRBJ2-6, with D perhaps matching TRBD1 (6 bases). CDR1 and CDR2 from the germline V gene are SNHLY and FYNNEI. The CDR3 runs 15 residues. Trimming shortened V by 1 base and J by 2 bases, and 6 bases separated the two germline ends.

The rearrangement uses TRBV10-3 and TRBJ2-7; tentatively, D is TRBD2 (5 bases). CDR3 length: 15 residues. Trimming pared 0 bases from V and 7 bases from J, leaving 16 bases between. CDR1 and CDR2 from the germline V gene are ENHRY and SYGVKD. The CDR3 region has the DNA TGTGCCATCAGTGAGTCTAGGCACGGGGAACGGGAGCAGTACTTC. Protein: CAISESRHGEREQYF.

This clone came up once. V is TRBV7-9 and J is TRBJ1-1; D remains ambiguous. The CDR3 is 12 residues long. The V and J ends lost 3 bases and 5 bases respectively, with 7 bases between them. Germline-derived CDR1 and CDR2 are SEHNR and FQNEAQ (reference sequence). The CDR3 sequence: CASSLRWTEAFF. CDR3 nucleotide sequence: TGTGCCAGCAGCTTGCGGTGGACTGAAGCTTTCTTT.

This chain links TRBV28 with TRBJ2-1; TRBD1 agrees at 9 bases. In germline, CDR1 is MDHEN, CDR2 SYDVKM. V lost 11 bases to trimming and J lost 5 bases; unmatched junction nucleotides: 10. This CDR3 contains 14 residues. The CDR3 here is CASGKRTGDNEQFF. CDR3 sequence (DNA): TGTGCCTCAGGTAAAAGGACAGGGGACAATGAGCAGTTCTTC.

The V and J genes are TRBV11-2 and TRBJ2-7; D possibly corresponds to TRBD1 (6 bases). This CDR3 has 13 amino acids. V was clipped by 4 bases and J by 6 bases, with 13 bases between them. Germline CDR1 reads SGHAT; CDR2 reads FQNNGV. CDR3 residues: CASSWGQIREQYF. The CDR3 coding sequence is TGTGCCAGCAGCTGGGGGCAGATCCGCGAGCAGTACTTC.

The J gene is TRBJ2-4, the V gene TRBV4-1, with TRBD2 as a possible D gene (7 bases). CDR1 and CDR2 (germline): MGHRA, YSYEKL. V dropped 0 bases and J dropped 9 bases, with 15 bases sitting between them. CDR3 size: 15 residues. CDR3 DNA sequence: TGCGCCAGCAGCCAAGATCGAGGGGGGGCGGCCATTCAGTACTTC. As protein: CASSQDRGGAAIQYF.

The chain uses TRBV19 and TRBJ2-4, with D hard to call. Germline loops: CDR1 LNHDA, CDR2 SQIVND (reference sequence). The CDR3 extends over 13 amino acids. The V and J ends lost 3 bases and 6 bases respectively, with 9 bases between them. The CDR3 loop is CASSIPPRNIQYF. The CDR3 DNA reads as TGTGCCAGTAGTATTCCCCCCAGAAACATTCAGTACTTC.

The chain is built from TRBV30 and TRBJ2-7, with D uncertain. The DNA end is a closer match to TRBJ2-1, so the J assignment may be wrong. CDR1 and CDR2 from the germline V gene are GTSNPN and SVGIG (reference sequence). CDR3 length: 12 residues. The CDR3 bases are TGTGCCTGGAGCCTAGGCGACCATGAGCAGTTCTTC. Translating gives CAWSLGDHEQFF.

V usage is TRBV12-5 and J usage is TRBJ2-7; TRBD1 matches at 7 bases. Germline CDR1 LGHNT, CDR2 FRNRAP. The CDR3 totals 14 residues. V trimming: 0 bases; J trimming: 3 bases; junction bases outside the gene matches: 2. The CDR3 region is CASGLVQGVYEQYF. The CDR3 DNA reads as TGTGCTAGTGGTTTGGTCCAGGGGGTCTACGAGCAGTACTTC.

The rearrangement joins TRBV28 to TRBJ2-7; D unclear. The CDR3 has 13 amino acids. The V end lost 5 bases, the J end lost 2 bases, and 10 bases lay between the germline ends. The germline CDR1 and CDR2 sequences are MDHEN and SYDVKM. The CDR3 region has the DNA TGTGCCAGCAGTCCCCAGATACCCTACGAGCAGTACTTC. This gives the protein CASSPQIPYEQYF.

In this sample, this clone turned up once. This chain connects TRBV7-9 to TRBJ2-7; 8 nucleotides match TRBD2. The CDR3 length is 15 residues. The germline V gene has CDR1 SEHNR and CDR2 FQNEAQ (reference sequence). V shed 5 bases, J shed 5 bases, and the junction held 11 bases outside the gene matches. CDR3: CASSTKAGEVNEQYF. In nucleotides, the CDR3 is TGTGCCAGCAGCACTAAAGCGGGAGAAGTAAACGAGCAGTACTTC.

This clone occurred a few times. V and J are TRBV10-3 and TRBJ1-3; 9 nucleotides agree with TRBD1. Germline V lookup: CDR1 ENHRY, CDR2 SYGVKD. The CDR3 is 15 residues long. Trimming took 5 bases from V and 7 from J; bases not matched to a gene: 9. The CDR3 loop reads CAISPGTGIRNTIYF. DNA of the CDR3: TGTGCCATCAGTCCCGGGACAGGGATACGGAACACCATATATTTT.

The V call is TRBV29-1, the J call TRBJ2-4; 13 bases fit TRBD2. The CDR3 is 15 residues long. Per the germline V gene, CDR1 is SQVTM and CDR2 is ANQGSEA. Trimming took 4 bases from V and 6 from J; bases not matched to a gene: 6. Here the CDR3 DNA reads TGCAGCGTTGGGACTAGCGGGAGAGGTATAAACATTCAGTACTTC. It translates to CSVGTSGRGINIQYF.

This sequence joins TRBV7-7 and TRBJ2-5; TRBD2 matches 7 bases. Germline V gives CDR1 SSHAT, CDR2 FNYEAQ (reference sequence). The CDR3 is 16 residues long. V lost 8 bases, J lost 2 bases, and 14 bases stayed unmatched. CDR3 bases: TGTGCCAGCCCCACCATCCGGGGGGTTATACAAGAGACCCAGTACTTC. This gives the protein CASPTIRGVIQETQYF.

J is TRBJ2-7 and V is TRBV28; tentatively, D is TRBD2 (5 bases). Germline V gives CDR1 MDHEN, CDR2 SYDVKM. V was trimmed by 3 bases and J by 3 bases, leaving 9 bases between them. The CDR3 covers 13 residues. This CDR3 reads CASSFEGHYEQYF. CDR3 nucleotides: TGTGCCAGCAGTTTCGAGGGTCACTACGAGCAGTACTTC.

The gene calls are TRBV18 and TRBJ2-1, with TRBD2 matching 11 bases. Unmatched junction bases numbered 14, after V lost 2 bases and J lost 5 bases. The CDR3 spans 19 residues. Germline V lookup: CDR1 KGHSH, CDR2 LQKENI. The CDR3 nucleotides are TGTGCCAGCTCACCAACTTTAACTAGCGGGAGTTCTGGCCACAATGAGCAGTTCTTC. Translated: CASSPTLTSGSSGHNEQFF.

The chain employs TRBV28 and TRBJ2-2; the D is unclear. The germline V gene has CDR1 MDHEN and CDR2 SYDVKM. The CDR3 loop spans 12 amino acids. V shed 8 bases and J shed 6 bases, with 10 bases lying between them. CDR3 nucleotide sequence: TGTGCCAGCCTGACTCGGCCCGGGGAGCTGTTTTTT. It translates to CASLTRPGELFF. Complete variable domain (other parts from reference TRBV28 and TRBJ2-2): DVKVTQSSRYLVKRTGEKVFLECVQDMDHENMFWYRQDPGLGLRLIYFSYDVKMKEKGDIPEGYSVSREKKERFSLILESASTNQTSMYLCASLTRPGELFFGEGSRLTVL.

The genes are TRBV27 and TRBJ2-7, with 10 positions matching TRBD2. V gave up 5 bases and J gave up 0 bases; unmatched junction bases: 1. From germline, CDR1 is MNHEY and CDR2 SMNVEV (reference sequence). The CDR3 spans 14 residues. DNA of the CDR3: TGTGCCAGCAGTCGGACTAGCGGCTCCTACGAGCAGTACTTC. This encodes CASSRTSGSYEQYF.

This sequence joins TRBV4-3 and TRBJ1-2, with TRBD1 as a possible D gene (5 bases). The germline V gene has CDR1 LGHNA and CDR2 YSLEER. The CDR3 spans 15 residues. V lost 0 bases to trimming and J lost 3 bases, with 11 bases between them. The CDR3 DNA reads TGCGCCAGCAGCCAAGATGGACCGGGGGACTATGGCTACACCTTC. Translation: CASSQDGPGDYGYTF.

This chain joins TRBV7-8 and TRBJ2-7; TRBD1 is a possible D gene (5 bases). CDR3 length: 15 amino acids. Per germline, CDR1 SGHVS and CDR2 FQNEAQ. Trimming removed 5 bases at V and 3 bases at J, with 17 bases between. DNA of the CDR3: TGTGCCAGCAGCCCGAGCCGGCAGGGCTACTACGAGCAGTACTTC. Translated: CASSPSRQGYYEQYF.

CDR3 in amino acids: CASSPGDRGTEAFF. In DNA form, the CDR3 reads TGTGCCAGCTCACCGGGGGACAGGGGCACTGAAGCTTTCTTT. This rearrangement joins TRBV18 to TRBJ1-1; 10 bases line up with TRBD1. Germline CDR1 KGHSH, CDR2 LQKENI. The CDR3 is 14 amino acids. The V and J ends lost 3 bases and 4 bases, in that order; junction bases with no gene match: 2.